The TCR beta chain described here comes from a study of cytomegalovirus exposure and HLA in healthy donors. Turning to the study itself: About 79 million unique TCRs from HLA-typed donors were held in an early data release.

A multiplex PCR was run with 60 Vbeta primers and 13 Jbeta primers. Generated by immunoSEQ multiplex PCR, the TCRdb table keeps only in-frame clones and is missing some. The sample contains around 150,000 clones, 68% of which appear only once. On this clone: Its antigen is as yet unknown.

General study findings and limits: Most TCRs appeared rarely, but some public TCRs recurred in many donors. Accurate prediction of most subjects' HLA-A and HLA-B alleles from TCR beta sequences was reported. Associated with HLA alleles at 0.05 false discovery rate in a later analysis were 16,951 TCR beta sequences.

The V end lost 2 bases, the J end lost 1 base, and 9 bases lay between the germline ends. The CDR3 runs 14 residues. The germline gives CDR1 SGHTA, CDR2 FQGTGA. Sequenced: PBMCs. The TCR comes from a man in his sixties in good health and CMV-seronegative. The rearrangement links TRBV7-3 to TRBJ2-7; D call uncertain. This CDR3 is CASSLGPASYEQYF. The CDR3 region has the DNA TGTGCCAGCAGCTTAGGGCCGGCATCCTACGAGCAGTACTTC.